The table lists the clone carrying this TCR beta chain with a count of one. Its specificity is not known. The V and J ends lost 3 bases and 3 bases, in that order; junction bases with no gene match: 7. Germline V gene sequence: CDR1 KGHSH, CDR2 LQKENI. The CDR3 sequence is 16 residues long. Profiled with immunoSEQ multiplex PCR; TCRdb holds only in-frame clones, not every one. The data contain 2 million to 2.5 million clones, 95% of them singletons. This record belongs to a study of shared clonotypes between healthy human individuals. Overall study context: Three plates each covered CD4 naive and memory; CD8 naive two, CD8 memory one.

Each donor was a Caucasian adult residing in Nashville, Tennessee. Study-wide points: The generation probabilities recorded for non-shared clonotypes fell below those of clonotypes shared by all four donors.

The sequenced material came from naive CD4+ T cells sorted from blood. Documented subset: CD45RA+ positively selected. This receptor was identified in a man aged 18 to 29 in good health. The chain has TRBV18 and TRBJ2-7; 11 bases map to TRBD1. The CDR3 is CASSPSPGQGDYEQYF. For the CDR3, the DNA is TGTGCCAGCTCACCGTCTCCGGGACAGGGGGACTACGAGCAGTACTTC.